The 21 T cell receptor beta chains in this list originate from one sample, sequenced in a study of blood T cell repertoires in COVID-19 (dated by TCRdb to about 2020). The protocol used for the library was the immunoSEQ multiplex PCR assay. TCRdb took over this immuneACCESS table, retaining in-frame rearrangements with V and J assigned. Such tables are incomplete; in checked studies, under half of the missing clones stem from an unresolved V gene, and the remainder is unexplained. This sample holds about 190,000 clones; around 85% were observed only once. The top ten clonotypes cover 13% of the sample. Sample: peripheral blood. These receptors all stem from a man aged 50-59 years who had recovered from COVID-19.

CDR3 region: CASSVVQGGTEAFF. CDR3 DNA sequence: TGTGCCAGCAGTGTCGTTCAGGGGGGCACTGAAGCTTTCTTT. The chain recombines TRBV27 with TRBJ1-1; 7 nucleotides align to TRBD1. V lost 5 bases and J lost 4; bases outside the gene matches: 7. The germline V gene has CDR1 MNHEY and CDR2 SMNVEV (reference sequence). The CDR3 length is 14 residues.

V usage is TRBV19 and J usage is TRBJ2-1; a weak D match, TRBD2 (6 bases). CDR3 size: 14 residues. The ends were cut back, 9 bases at V and 0 bases at J, with 12 bases in the middle. Germline CDR1 and CDR2: LNHDA and SQIVND (reference sequence). CDR3 residues: CASRAGSSYNEQFF. CDR3 coding DNA: TGTGCCAGCCGGGCGGGGAGCTCCTACAATGAGCAGTTCTTC.

The chain recombines TRBV7-7 with TRBJ2-5, with 7 positions matching TRBD1. CDR3 size: 15 residues. The germline V gene encodes CDR1 SSHAT and CDR2 FNYEAQ (reference sequence). The V segment lost 1 base and the J segment 2 bases; nucleotides outside the gene matches: 4. The CDR3 DNA reads TGTGCCAGCAGCTTAGGGGGACAGAGACAAGAGACCCAGTACTTC. Its protein product is CASSLGGQRQETQYF.

This clone was seen only once. The gene calls are TRBV19 and TRBJ2-1, with TRBD1 matching 11 bases. Trimming at V came to 5 bases and at J to 12 bases, leaving 9 bases not matched to a gene. The CDR3 is made up of 14 amino acids. Germline CDR1 and CDR2: LNHDA and SQIVND (reference sequence). CDR3 protein: CASSSGQGEYGQFF. The DNA of the CDR3 is TGTGCCAGTAGTTCGGGACAGGGGGAATACGGGCAGTTCTTC.

This clone occurred a few times. The V call is TRBV19, the J call TRBJ1-2; no reliable D call. The CDR3 contains 12 residues. V was trimmed by 5 bases and J by 6 bases, leaving 10 bases between them. Germline values: CDR1 LNHDA, CDR2 SQIVND (reference sequence). CDR3 in amino acids: CASSGPIDGYTF. As DNA, the CDR3 is TGTGCCAGTAGTGGTCCGATAGATGGCTACACCTTC.

The V gene is TRBV6-1, the J gene TRBJ2-2; possibly TRBD1 for D (5 bases). CDR1 is MNHNS, CDR2 SASEGT, per germline. Deletions cut 2 bases from V and 6 bases from J, with 13 bases between. The CDR3 length is 15 residues. CDR3 amino acids: CASSERQGSSGELFF. CDR3 sequence (DNA): TGTGCCAGCAGTGAACGCCAGGGTAGTTCCGGGGAGCTGTTTTTT.

The sample holds a few counts of this clone. The gene calls are TRBV4-2 and TRBJ2-1; 11 positions match TRBD2. V shed 0 bases and J 9 bases; nucleotides not matched to a gene: 13. The CDR3 has 18 amino acids. CDR1 and CDR2 (germline): LGHNA, YNFKEQ. CDR3 sequence (DNA): TGTGCCAGCAGCCAAGATAGTCCCCATAGCGGGAGGGTGAGTGAGCAGTTCTTC. This gives the protein CASSQDSPHSGRVSEQFF.

V usage is TRBV27 and J usage is TRBJ1-1; 9 bases agree with TRBD1. Germline V gene lookup returns CDR1 MNHEY and CDR2 SMNVEV (reference sequence). The CDR3 has 17 amino acids. With 2 bases clipped from V and 6 bases from J, the junction kept 13 bases outside the gene matches. The CDR3 nucleotides are TGTGCCAGCAGTTTAAGATCAACAGGGGGCGCGACTGCTGAAGCTTTCTTT. Encoded protein: CASSLRSTGGATAEAFF.

The chain carries TRBV6-1 and TRBJ2-1; TRBD1 is a possible D gene (5 bases). Germline V gene lookup returns CDR1 MNHNS and CDR2 SASEGT. With 3 bases removed from V and 4 bases from J, the gap between germline ends came to 19 bases. This CDR3 comprises 17 residues. The CDR3 region is CASSELRGTRSYNEQFF. The CDR3, as DNA: TGTGCCAGCAGTGAGCTTAGGGGTACCCGATCTTACAATGAGCAGTTCTTC.

The chain carries TRBV5-4 and TRBJ2-7, with TRBD1 identical over 7 bases. Germline CDR1 is SGHNT and CDR2 is YYREEE (reference sequence). V lost 1 base, J lost 5 bases, and 6 bases stayed unmatched. The CDR3 has 14 amino acids. Here the CDR3 reads CASSLRQGADEQYF. The DNA of the CDR3 is TGTGCCAGCAGCTTGAGACAGGGCGCGGACGAGCAGTACTTC.

This sequence joins TRBV28 and TRBJ1-5, with D tentatively TRBD1 (6 bases). This CDR3 is 15 amino acids long. Germline CDR1 and CDR2: MDHEN and SYDVKM. V dropped 2 bases and J dropped 7 bases, with 15 bases sitting between them. Here the CDR3 DNA reads TGTGCCAGCAGTTTAATCAGCAGGGGTTGGCAGCCCCAGCATTTT. It yields the protein CASSLISRGWQPQHF.

On this clone itself: The junction departs from germline at one end; a sequencing error may be responsible. The chain recombines TRBV7-3 with TRBJ2-1; 9 bases agree with TRBD2. Germline assignment: CDR1 SGHTA and CDR2 FQGTGA. The length of the CDR3 is 15 residues. In DNA form, the CDR3 reads TGTGCCACCAGCCCTAGACTAGCGGACTACAATGAGCAGTTCTTC. Amino acids: CATSPRLADYNEQFF.

V and J are TRBV18 and TRBJ2-3; 13 positions agree with TRBD2. V lost 4 bases, J lost 2 bases, and 3 bases stayed unmatched. This CDR3 has 16 amino acids. Germline values: CDR1 KGHSH, CDR2 LQKENI. The CDR3 DNA is TGTGCCAGCTCACAAGGACTAGCGGGGGTCACAGATACGCAGTATTTT. Translated, it gives CASSQGLAGVTDTQYF.

The rearrangement joins TRBV15 to TRBJ2-7; TRBD2 agrees at 8 bases. Germline V CDR1 and CDR2: LNHNV, YYDKDF (reference sequence). J gave up 4 bases and V 0 bases, and 14 bases lay outside the gene matches. The CDR3 runs to 18 residues. CDR3 nucleotide sequence: TGTGCCACCAGCAGAGATGTGGGCGCGGGACTAGAAACATACGAGCAGTACTTC. This translates into CATSRDVGAGLETYEQYF.

This chain connects TRBV2 to TRBJ1-1; D gene ambiguous. Germline assignment: CDR1 SNHLY and CDR2 FYNNEI. This CDR3 is 14 amino acids long. Trimming removed 3 bases at V and 1 base at J, with 9 bases between. The CDR3 DNA is TGTGCCAGCAGTGATGAGATAAGGAACACTGAAGCTTTCTTT. This translates into CASSDEIRNTEAFF.

The chain has TRBV3-1 (or the pseudogene TRBV3-2) and TRBJ2-1, with 7 bases identical to TRBD1. Germline lookup yields CDR1 LGHDT and CDR2 YNNKEL (reference sequence). The CDR3 is made up of 14 amino acids. With V trimmed by 2 bases and J by 9 bases, 7 bases remained unmatched. CDR3 residues: CASSQLGQFGEQFF. The CDR3 DNA reads TGTGCCAGCAGCCAATTGGGACAGTTCGGTGAGCAGTTCTTC.

The V gene is TRBV12-3 or TRBV12-4, the J gene TRBJ2-7; D gene uncertain. The CDR3 covers 13 residues. The ends were cut back, 0 bases at V and 1 base at J, with 4 bases in the middle. This CDR3 reads CASSLAYSYEQYF. As DNA, the CDR3 is TGTGCCAGCAGTTTAGCATATTCCTACGAGCAGTACTTC.

This clone was counted between two and nine times. This chain connects TRBV28 to TRBJ1-2, with D perhaps TRBD1 (5 bases). The CDR3 totals 14 residues. Germline loops: CDR1 MDHEN, CDR2 SYDVKM. V was shortened by 5 bases and J by 4 bases, with 14 bases between the two germline ends. The CDR3 DNA is TGTGCCAGCAGTCGCCCGGGGGTTAGCTATGGCTACACCTTC. It encodes CASSRPGVSYGYTF.

The gene calls are TRBV12-3 or TRBV12-4 and TRBJ1-1; TRBD1 is a possible D gene (6 bases). Trimming pared 1 base from V and 8 bases from J, leaving 11 bases between. This CDR3 is built from 13 residues. CDR3 residues: CASSLGQGLEAFF. CDR3 DNA: TGTGCCAGCAGTTTAGGCCAGGGGCTAGAAGCTTTCTTT.

In this sample, this clone turned up once. The J gene is TRBJ2-3, the V gene TRBV7-9; no reliable D call. Germline loops: CDR1 SEHNR, CDR2 FQNEAQ (reference sequence). This CDR3 has 12 amino acids. V lost 3 bases and J 6 bases, leaving 7 bases between the germline ends. The CDR3 sequence is CASSLAFDTQYF. The CDR3 nucleotides are TGTGCCAGCAGCTTGGCATTCGATACGCAGTATTTT.

The rearrangement joins TRBV7-3 to TRBJ1-2; TRBD1 might be the D (6 bases). Per the germline V gene, CDR1 is SGHTA and CDR2 is FQGTGA. This CDR3 comprises 15 residues. Between the trimmed V and J ends, which lost 5 bases and 4 bases, there was a span of 17 bases. CDR3 amino acids: CASSPQGGRGYGYTF. The CDR3 bases are TGTGCCAGCAGCCCCCAGGGTGGCAGGGGCTATGGCTACACCTTC.